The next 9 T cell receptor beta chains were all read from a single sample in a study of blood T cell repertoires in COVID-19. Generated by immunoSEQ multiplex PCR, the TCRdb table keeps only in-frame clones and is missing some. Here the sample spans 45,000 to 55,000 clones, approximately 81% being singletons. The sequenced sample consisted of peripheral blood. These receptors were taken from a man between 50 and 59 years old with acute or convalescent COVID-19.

The CDR3 nucleotides read TGTGCCAGCAGATCAAACGGGAGGTACCAAGAGACCCAGTACTTC. This encodes CASRSNGRYQETQYF. This rearrangement joins TRBV28 to TRBJ2-5; the match to TRBD2 covers 7 bases. Trimming removed 6 bases from V and 0 bases from J; junction bases left unmatched: 7. The germline V gene has CDR1 MDHEN and CDR2 SYDVKM. This CDR3 has 15 residues. Full variable domain (remainder filled in from reference TRBV28 and TRBJ2-5): DVKVTQSSRYLVKRTGEKVFLECVQDMDHENMFWYRQDPGLGLRLIYFSYDVKMKEKGDIPEGYSVSREKKERFSLILESASTNQTSMYLCASRSNGRYQETQYFGPGTRLLVL.

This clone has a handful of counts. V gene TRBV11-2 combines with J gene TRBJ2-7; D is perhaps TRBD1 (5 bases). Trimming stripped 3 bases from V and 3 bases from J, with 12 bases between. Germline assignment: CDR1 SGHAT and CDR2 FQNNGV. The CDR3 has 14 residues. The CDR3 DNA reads TGTGCCAGCAGCTTCGGTACAGGAAGCTACGAGCAGTACTTC. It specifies CASSFGTGSYEQYF. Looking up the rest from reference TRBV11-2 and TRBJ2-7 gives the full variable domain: EAGVAQSPRYKIIEKRQSVAFWCNPISGHATLYWYQQILGQGPKLLIQFQNNGVVDDSQLPKDRFSAERLKGVDSTLKIQPAKLEDSAVYLCASSFGTGSYEQYFGPGTRLTVT.

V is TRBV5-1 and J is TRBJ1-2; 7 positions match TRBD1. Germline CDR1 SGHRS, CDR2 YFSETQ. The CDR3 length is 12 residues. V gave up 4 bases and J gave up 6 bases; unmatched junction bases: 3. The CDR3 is CASSPGTDGYTF. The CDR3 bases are TGCGCCAGCAGCCCCGGGACAGATGGCTACACCTTC.

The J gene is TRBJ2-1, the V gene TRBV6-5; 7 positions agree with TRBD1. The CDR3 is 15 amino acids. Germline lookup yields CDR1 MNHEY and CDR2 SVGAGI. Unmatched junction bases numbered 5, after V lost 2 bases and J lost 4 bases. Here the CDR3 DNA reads TGTGCCAGCAGTTACCCCGGGACAGCTTACAATGAGCAGTTCTTC. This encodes CASSYPGTAYNEQFF.

The CDR3 DNA sequence: TGCGCCAGCACTTGGGGACAACAGCAGAACACTGAAGCTTTCTTT. Its translation: CASTWGQQQNTEAFF. The V and J genes are TRBV5-1 and TRBJ1-1; the D gene is possibly TRBD1 (6 bases). The CDR3 is 15 residues long. The germline gives CDR1 SGHRS, CDR2 YFSETQ. V lost 6 bases and J 1 base, leaving 16 bases between the germline ends.

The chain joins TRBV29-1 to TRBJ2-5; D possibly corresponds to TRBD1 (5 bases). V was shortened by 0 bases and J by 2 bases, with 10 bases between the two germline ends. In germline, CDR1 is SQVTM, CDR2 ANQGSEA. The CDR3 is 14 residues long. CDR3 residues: CSVEEGAGQETQYF. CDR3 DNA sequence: TGCAGCGTTGAAGAAGGGGCAGGTCAAGAGACCCAGTACTTC.

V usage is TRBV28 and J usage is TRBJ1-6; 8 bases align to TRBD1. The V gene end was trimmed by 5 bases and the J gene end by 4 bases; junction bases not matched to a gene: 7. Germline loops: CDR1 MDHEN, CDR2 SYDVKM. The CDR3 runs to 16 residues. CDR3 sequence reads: CASSPTGAYYNSPLHF. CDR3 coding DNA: TGTGCCAGCAGTCCGACAGGGGCTTATTATAATTCACCCCTCCACTTT.

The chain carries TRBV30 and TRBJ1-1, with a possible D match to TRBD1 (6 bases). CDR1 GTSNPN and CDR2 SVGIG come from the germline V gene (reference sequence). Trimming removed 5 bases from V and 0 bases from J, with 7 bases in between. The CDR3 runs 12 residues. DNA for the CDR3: TGTGCCTGGGGACAGTTGAACACTGAAGCTTTCTTT. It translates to CAWGQLNTEAFF.

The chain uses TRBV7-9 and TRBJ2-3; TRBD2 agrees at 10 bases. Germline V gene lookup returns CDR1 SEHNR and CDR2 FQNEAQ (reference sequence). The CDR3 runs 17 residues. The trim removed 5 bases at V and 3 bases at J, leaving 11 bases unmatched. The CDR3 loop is CASSPRASGRETDTQYF. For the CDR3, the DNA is TGTGCCAGCAGCCCCCGGGCTAGCGGGAGAGAAACAGATACGCAGTATTTT.